The 2 T cell receptor beta chains given below trace back to one sample, sequenced in a study of cytomegalovirus exposure and HLA in healthy donors. Sequencing was performed with immunoSEQ multiplex PCR; in TCRdb, only in-frame clones are kept and a portion is missing. This repertoire shows roughly 52,000 clones, around 90% found once; its top ten account for less than 4%. Sequenced: PBMCs. The source of these receptors is a man between 18 and 29 years old in good health and CMV-seronegative.

This clone was seen a handful of times. The rearrangement links TRBV14 to TRBJ2-1; 9 bases align to TRBD2. Germline V gene lookup returns CDR1 SGHDN and CDR2 FVKESK. The trim removed 3 bases at V and 8 bases at J, leaving 14 bases unmatched. This CDR3 spans 17 amino acids. CDR3 loop: CASSHLRTSGRWDEQFF. The CDR3 coding sequence is TGTGCCAGCAGCCATCTCAGAACGAGCGGGAGGTGGGATGAGCAGTTCTTC.

This chain uses TRBV4-2 with TRBJ2-2, with TRBD1 identical over 8 bases. The germline V gene encodes CDR1 LGHNA and CDR2 YNFKEQ. The J segment lost 4 bases and the V segment lost 1 base, leaving 8 bases of the junction unmatched. This CDR3 contains 17 residues. CDR3 DNA sequence: TGTGCCAGCAGCCAAGTAGGACAGGGTAGGACCACCGGGGAGCTGTTTTTT. Its translation is CASSQVGQGRTTGELFF.